This TCR beta chain was observed in a study of blood T cell repertoires in COVID-19 (dated by TCRdb to the early 2020s). Describing the broader study: Collaborator samples came from the United States, Italy and Spain and covered acute and convalescent phases of COVID-19. Subjects who had been exposed to COVID-19, were actively infected with it, or had recovered from it provided the deeply sampled blood TCRbeta repertoires that made up the dataset. HLA class I and class II types, where available, came from metadata supplied by the sample provider rather than from assay-based typing. The material from the prospective study consisted of cDNA or gDNA derived from T cells, B-cell-depleted T cells, or PBMCs. The samples were drawn from the first 160 participants of the ongoing ImmuneRACE study and from under 1,500 subjects provided by 6 global collaborators. Sample metadata almost always included a de-identified subject ID, COVID-19 status, age in years and sex. A freely available public database, intended as a resource for researchers studying the immune response to SARS-CoV-2, is where the repertoires were released. General findings and caveats noted by the study authors: Clinical and demographic metadata were provided uncurated, with the amount varying by source and participant.

Concerning this clone itself: The antigen this receptor binds is unknown. One base away there is no much larger clone; base qualities are not given.

TCRbeta CDR3 regions were amplified from genomic DNA by means of the immunoSEQ Assay, a bias-controlled multiplex PCR. The paper's processing steps were these. Within the assay, amplification of reference gene primers was used to estimate how many nucleated cells each sample contained. To quantify the absolute abundance of each unique TCRbeta CDR3 rearrangement, sequence reads were collapsed and filtered. Productive Simpson clonality was computed per sample as the square root of Simpson's diversity index over productive rearrangements. TCRdb's version of the immuneACCESS table is confined to in-frame rearrangements and falls short of the full clone set. An unresolved V gene accounts for under half of the shortfall where checked; the remainder is of unknown origin. V, J and clone size are those of that table, while D and trimming were read from the DNA. The sample profile shows under 300,000 clones; roughly 90% of them were found once. The ten biggest clones cover about 2% of the sample.

One collaborating source in Seattle enrolled patients while the patients were actively infected and followed the patients over time throughout the course of disease. The collaborating institutions used their own protocols to collect whole blood in K2EDTA tubes. For TCRbeta analysis, collaborator samples were shipped as frozen whole blood, as isolated PBMCs, or as DNA extracted from either sample type. This clonotype was obtained from a woman aged 55-69 years with COVID-19, enrolled during active disease. The sample taken for sequencing was peripheral blood.

The sequence in DNA is TGCGCCAGCAGCTTGGTACAGGGAGACAATGAGCAGTTCTTC. Translation gives CASSLVQGDNEQFF. The chain is made from TRBV5-1 and TRBJ2-1; 6 matching bases give a weak D call of TRBD1. In the germline V gene, CDR1 corresponds to SGHRS and CDR2 to YFSETQ. Its CDR3 holds 14 amino acids, cysteine through phenylalanine. Only the CDR3 DNA stays, 42 bases, in frame from base 1. V loses 0 bases of germline sequence and J loses 5 bases, and the interval between the two ends is 9 bases.